The 24 T cell receptor beta chains given below trace back to one sample, sequenced in a study of blood T cells in healthy people across ages. Primers used in a second PCR of about 7 to 12 cycles were a sample-barcoded 5' primer and a J-beta primer mix. TCRdb reprocessed the 5' RACE reads with MiXCR, giving one entry per CDR3 protein. The repertoire has 1.5 million to 1.9 million distinct CDR3 sequences, approximately 43% of them found once; the top ten carry less than 5%. The sequencing sample was made of blood. These receptors were obtained from a woman aged 18 to 35 in good health.

V and J are TRBV20-1 and TRBJ2-7, with TRBD2 matching 11 bases. CDR3 length equals 16 residues. Per germline, CDR1 DFQATT and CDR2 SNEGSKA (reference sequence). The junction had 5 bases not matched to a gene; V was cut back by 1 base and J by 0 bases. The CDR3 coding sequence is TGCAGTGCTAGAGCCCCGGGACTAGCGGTCTCCTACGAGCAGTACTTC. It translates to CSARAPGLAVSYEQYF.

The chain couples TRBV10-1 to TRBJ2-5, with TRBD2 identical over 10 bases. After removal of 4 bases from V and 1 base from J, the junction contained 6 bases not matched to a gene. Germline V gene data show CDR1 as WNHNN and CDR2 as SYGVQD (reference sequence). This CDR3 comprises 16 residues. The CDR3 coding sequence is TGCGCCAGCAGTGCCTCGGCTAGCGGGGGCCAAGAGACCCAGTACTTC. Translating it yields CASSASASGGQETQYF.

The chain combines TRBV7-2 with TRBJ1-5, with D hard to call. The germline V and J ends were trimmed by 4 bases and 5 bases, with 9 bases remaining between them. Per germline, CDR1 SGHTA and CDR2 FQGNSA. The CDR3 covers 13 residues. Written as DNA, the CDR3 is TGTGCCAGCAGCTCACAGAGGTATCAGCCCCAGCATTTT. It codes for CASSSQRYQPQHF. The full variable domain, completed using reference TRBV7-2 and TRBJ1-5, is GAGVSQSPSNKVTEKGKDVELRCDPISGHTALYWYRQSLGQGLEFLIYFQGNSAPDKSGLPSDRFSAERTGGSVSTLTIQRTQQEDSAVYLCASSSQRYQPQHFGDGTRLSIL.

The J gene is TRBJ2-5, the V gene TRBV20-1, with D possibly TRBD1 on 5 matching bases. This CDR3 is built from 15 residues. Trimming left V 4 bases short and J 11 bases short, with 26 bases between. Germline V lookup: CDR1 DFQATT, CDR2 SNEGSKA (reference sequence). CDR3 in amino acids: CSAILAGRFYNEQYF. The CDR3 DNA reads as TGCAGTGCTATTCTCGCAGGGCGGTTCTACAATGAGCAGTACTTC.

The chain is built from TRBV6-5 and TRBJ2-7, with D maybe TRBD1 (5 bases). V lost 4 bases and J lost 6, with 13 bases in between. Germline lookup yields CDR1 MNHEY and CDR2 SVGAGI. This CDR3 contains 13 residues. CDR3 sequence: CASSWQGRGEQYF. Here the CDR3 DNA reads TGTGCCAGCAGTTGGCAGGGTAGAGGCGAGCAGTACTTC.

This chain links TRBV4-2 with TRBJ2-3, with D hard to call. The V end was cut by 0 bases, the J end by 4 bases, with 11 bases between. In germline, CDR1 is LGHNA, CDR2 YNFKEQ. This CDR3 spans 15 amino acids. The CDR3 spells CASSQDTAGSDTQYF. Here the CDR3 DNA reads TGTGCCAGCAGCCAAGATACGGCAGGATCAGATACGCAGTATTTT.

The rearrangement links TRBV15 to TRBJ2-1, with D maybe TRBD2 (5 bases). TRBJ2-7 matches the DNA end more closely, so the J call is doubtful. The CDR3 totals 16 residues. CDR1 and CDR2 from the germline V gene are LNHNV and YYDKDF (reference sequence). The CDR3 spells CATSRAGVSSYNEQYF. CDR3 nucleotides: TGTGCCACCAGCAGAGCCGGGGTGAGCTCCTACAATGAGCAGTACTTC.

This chain joins TRBV20-1 and TRBJ2-1; TRBD2 matches 7 bases. The CDR3 is made up of 12 amino acids. CDR1 is DFQATT and CDR2 is SNEGSKA in the germline V gene (reference sequence). J lost 15 bases, V lost 0 bases, and 8 bases had no gene match. DNA of the CDR3: TGCAGTGCTAGAGATCTATCGGGAGGCTTGTTCTTC. Protein: CSARDLSGGLFF.

The V and J genes are TRBV7-9 and TRBJ1-2; 10 bases align to TRBD1. Germline V gene lookup returns CDR1 SEHNR and CDR2 FQNEAQ (reference sequence). With 0 bases clipped from V and 4 bases from J, the junction kept 8 bases outside the gene matches. This CDR3 has 17 amino acids. CDR3 loop: CASSLAIRDRGSYGYTF. CDR3 bases: TGTGCCAGCAGCTTAGCGATCCGGGACAGGGGCAGCTATGGCTACACCTTC.

The chain links TRBV4-1 to TRBJ2-1, with 7 bases identical to TRBD1. V gave up 1 base and J gave up 10 bases; unmatched junction bases: 4. The germline V gene encodes CDR1 MGHRA and CDR2 YSYEKL. The CDR3 length is 13 residues. CDR3 nucleotides: TGCGCCAGCAGCCAAGGGACAGGATACGAGCAGTTCTTC. This translates into CASSQGTGYEQFF.

In this sample, this clonotype turned up a few times. This chain connects TRBV6-5 to TRBJ2-7; D not certain. Germline V lookup: CDR1 MNHEY, CDR2 SVGAGI. Trimming took off 5 bases at V and 0 bases at J, with 17 bases between the two ends. The CDR3 consists of 16 residues. Here the CDR3 DNA reads TGTGCCAGCAGTAAAAAGGAACGGCTTTTCTCCTACGAGCAGTACTTC. It translates to CASSKKERLFSYEQYF.

Only a few counts were recorded for this clonotype. The genes are TRBV6-1 and TRBJ2-7; perhaps TRBD2 as D (6 bases). Germline assignment: CDR1 MNHNS and CDR2 SASEGT. CDR3 length equals 13 residues. With 10 bases removed from V and 1 base from J, the gap between germline ends came to 14 bases. The CDR3 DNA sequence: TGTGCCACCAGAACACGGGGGTCCTACGAGCAGTACTTC. Amino acids: CATRTRGSYEQYF.

The DNA for the CDR3 is TGTGCCAGCAGCTCACCCCTATTTGTAGGTCGGAACTATGGCTACACCTTC. As protein: CASSSPLFVGRNYGYTF. This rearrangement joins TRBV7-9 to TRBJ1-2, with D unresolved. This CDR3 is 17 amino acids long. V lost 4 bases to trimming and J lost 2 bases, with 20 bases between them. Germline V gene data show CDR1 as SEHNR and CDR2 as FQNEAQ (reference sequence).

The rearrangement links TRBV27 to TRBJ2-4; 7 bases agree with TRBD1. TRBJ2-7 matches the DNA end more closely, so the J call is doubtful. CDR3 length: 13 residues. CDR1 is MNHEY, CDR2 SMNVEV, per germline (reference sequence). The CDR3: CASKPQGYYEQYF. The CDR3, as DNA: TGTGCCAGCAAACCACAGGGGTACTACGAGCAGTACTTC.

The chain couples TRBV6-5 to TRBJ2-1, with 12 bases lining up with TRBD2. Germline V gene lookup returns CDR1 MNHEY and CDR2 SVGAGI. J was trimmed by 2 bases and V by 2 bases; bases with no gene match: 7. The CDR3 is made up of 18 amino acids. CDR3 nucleotides: TGTGCCAGCAGTTACACTAGCGGGAGGTTGGGGGCCTACAATGAGCAGTTCTTC. It translates to CASSYTSGRLGAYNEQFF.

The rearrangement links TRBV7-6 to TRBJ2-5, with D maybe TRBD1 (6 bases). The germline V gene has CDR1 SGHVS and CDR2 FNYEAQ. The CDR3 has 15 residues. V lost 1 base, J lost 1 base, and 10 bases lay in between. DNA for the CDR3: TGTGCCAGCAGCTTAGTAGGGGGAGTCCAAGAGACCCAGTACTTC. Its translation is CASSLVGGVQETQYF.

The chain links TRBV4-2 to TRBJ1-5; the D is unclear. Germline values: CDR1 LGHNA, CDR2 YNFKEQ. CDR3 size: 17 residues. Trimming took off 0 bases at V and 0 bases at J, with 12 bases between the two ends. This CDR3 is CASSQDRKLYSNQPQHF. The CDR3 DNA is TGTGCCAGCAGCCAAGATCGCAAACTTTATAGCAATCAGCCCCAGCATTTT.

This clonotype was found a few times. J is TRBJ2-3 and V is TRBV12-3 or TRBV12-4, with a weak D call TRBD2 (5 bases). The CDR3 is made up of 15 amino acids. V was clipped by 6 bases and J by 2 bases, with 15 bases between them. DNA of the CDR3: TGTGCCAGCAGACCCCGGGGTCGGCTCACAGATACGCAGTATTTT. It is translated as CASRPRGRLTDTQYF.

The chain is built from TRBV20-1 and TRBJ2-2, with 8 bases lining up with TRBD2. The germline CDR1 and CDR2 sequences are DFQATT and SNEGSKA (reference sequence). The CDR3 length is 15 residues. The trim removed 3 bases at V and 1 base at J, leaving 4 bases unmatched. The CDR3 protein is CSASFAGGNTGELFF. The CDR3 region has the DNA TGCAGTGCTAGCTTCGCGGGAGGGAACACCGGGGAGCTGTTTTTT.

The chain couples TRBV27 to TRBJ2-7; D uncertain. CDR1 and CDR2 from the germline V gene are MNHEY and SMNVEV (reference sequence). CDR3 length: 11 amino acids. Trimming removed 8 bases from V and 2 bases from J, with 7 bases in between. The CDR3 region is CASGVPYEQYF. CDR3 DNA sequence: TGTGCCAGCGGGGTCCCCTACGAGCAGTACTTC.

The rearrangement links TRBV29-1 to TRBJ1-2; D gene unclear. Germline V gene data show CDR1 as SQVTM and CDR2 as ANQGSEA. The CDR3 loop spans 12 amino acids. V was shortened by 3 bases and J by 4 bases, with 9 bases between the two germline ends. The CDR3 sequence: CSVESPSYGYTF. The DNA of the CDR3 is TGCAGCGTTGAGAGTCCGAGCTATGGCTACACCTTC.

This clonotype was seen many times. In DNA form, the CDR3 reads TGTTCGGCGGCTCGTAGCACAGATACGCAGTATTTT. As protein: CSAARSTDTQYF. V and J are TRBV10-3 and TRBJ2-3; unclear D gene. This CDR3 has 12 amino acids. Germline V gene sequence: CDR1 ENHRY, CDR2 SYGVKD.

The chain links TRBV12-3 or TRBV12-4 to TRBJ2-3; no clear D gene. This CDR3 has 15 residues. The V gene lost 3 bases and the J gene lost 0 bases, with 10 bases spanning the gap. This CDR3 is CASSFLSRSTDTQYF. In DNA form, the CDR3 reads TGTGCCAGCAGTTTCTTGTCACGGAGCACAGATACGCAGTATTTT.

The chain has TRBV28 and TRBJ2-3; 11 bases align to TRBD2. V was clipped by 5 bases and J by 9 bases; unmatched bases: 10. In germline, CDR1 is MDHEN, CDR2 SYDVKM. The CDR3 extends over 15 amino acids. The CDR3 DNA sequence: TGTGCCAGCAGTCAAATAACTAGCGGGAGACCCACGCAGTATTTT. Translation: CASSQITSGRPTQYF.